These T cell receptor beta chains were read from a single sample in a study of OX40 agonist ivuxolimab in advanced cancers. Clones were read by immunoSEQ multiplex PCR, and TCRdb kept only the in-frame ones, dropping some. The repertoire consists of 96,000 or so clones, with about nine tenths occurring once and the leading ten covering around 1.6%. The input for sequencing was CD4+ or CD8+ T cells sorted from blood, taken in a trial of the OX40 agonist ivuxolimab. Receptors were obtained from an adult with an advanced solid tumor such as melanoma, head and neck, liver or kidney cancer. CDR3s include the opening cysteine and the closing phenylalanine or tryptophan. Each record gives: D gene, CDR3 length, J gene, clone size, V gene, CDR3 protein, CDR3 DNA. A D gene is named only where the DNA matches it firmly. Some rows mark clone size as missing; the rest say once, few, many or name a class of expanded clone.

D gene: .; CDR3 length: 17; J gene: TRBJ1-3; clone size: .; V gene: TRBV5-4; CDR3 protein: CASSSVPGHLSGNTIYF; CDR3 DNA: TGTGCCAGCAGCTCCGTCCCGGGACACCTCTCTGGAAACACCATATATTTT
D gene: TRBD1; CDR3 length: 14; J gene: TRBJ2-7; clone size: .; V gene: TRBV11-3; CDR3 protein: CASSRTGGYYEQYF; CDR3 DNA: TGTGCCAGCAGCAGAACAGGGGGCTACTACGAGCAGTACTTC
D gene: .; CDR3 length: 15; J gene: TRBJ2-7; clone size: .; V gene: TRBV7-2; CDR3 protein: CASSLTPVSSYEQYF; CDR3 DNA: TGTGCCAGCAGCTTAACCCCCGTGAGCTCCTACGAGCAGTACTTC
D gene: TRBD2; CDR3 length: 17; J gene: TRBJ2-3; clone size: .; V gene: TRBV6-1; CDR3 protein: CASSDRVAGVMSDTQYF; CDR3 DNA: TGTGCCAGCAGTGACAGGGTAGCGGGAGTTATGTCAGATACGCAGTATTTT
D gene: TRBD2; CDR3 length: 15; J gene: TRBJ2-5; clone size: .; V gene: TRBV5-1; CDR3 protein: CASSLEGTRGETQYF; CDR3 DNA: TGCGCCAGCAGCTTGGAAGGGACTAGAGGAGAGACCCAGTACTTC
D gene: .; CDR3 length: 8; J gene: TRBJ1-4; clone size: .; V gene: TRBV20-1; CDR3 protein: CSGEKLFF; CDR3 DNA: TGCAGTGGCGAAAAACTGTTTTTT
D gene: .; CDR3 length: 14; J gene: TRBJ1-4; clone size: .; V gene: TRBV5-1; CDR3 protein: CASSLDGVNEKLFF; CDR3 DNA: TGCGCCAGCAGCTTGGACGGGGTTAATGAAAAACTGTTTTTT
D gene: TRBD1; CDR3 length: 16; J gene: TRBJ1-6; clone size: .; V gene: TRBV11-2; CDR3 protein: CASSLVRQGVNSPLHF; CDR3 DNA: TGTGCCAGCAGCTTAGTACGACAGGGGGTAAATTCACCCCTCCACTTT
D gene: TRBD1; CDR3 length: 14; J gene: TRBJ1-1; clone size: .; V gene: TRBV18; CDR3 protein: CASSGTGQNTEAFF; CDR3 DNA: TGTGCCAGCTCGGGGACAGGGCAGAACACTGAAGCTTTCTTT
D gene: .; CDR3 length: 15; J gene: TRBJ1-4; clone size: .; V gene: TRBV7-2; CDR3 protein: CASSLDVENYEKLFF; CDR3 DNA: TGTGCCAGCAGCTTAGACGTAGAGAACTATGAAAAACTGTTTTTT
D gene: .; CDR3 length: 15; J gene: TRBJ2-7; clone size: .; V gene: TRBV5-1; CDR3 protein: CASSLDVPWRYEQYF; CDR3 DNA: TGCGCCAGCAGCTTGGATGTGCCTTGGAGATACGAGCAGTACTTC
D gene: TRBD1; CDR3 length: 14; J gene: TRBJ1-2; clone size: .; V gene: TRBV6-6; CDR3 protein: CASSYDRERGGYTF; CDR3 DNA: TGTGCCAGCAGTTACGACAGGGAAAGAGGCGGCTACACCTTC
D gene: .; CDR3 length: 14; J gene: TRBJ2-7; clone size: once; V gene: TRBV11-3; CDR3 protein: CASSFGTSTYEQYF; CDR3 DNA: TGTGCCAGCAGCTTTGGGACATCGACGTACGAGCAGTACTTC
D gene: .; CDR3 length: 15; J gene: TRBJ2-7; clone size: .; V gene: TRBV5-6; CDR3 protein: CASSFAGGVPHEQYF; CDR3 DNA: TGTGCCAGCAGCTTCGCAGGGGGGGTCCCCCACGAGCAGTACTTC
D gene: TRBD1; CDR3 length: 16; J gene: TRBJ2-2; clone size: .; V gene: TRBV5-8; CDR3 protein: CASSVGGFGLTGELFF; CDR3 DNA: TGTGCCAGCAGCGTAGGGGGCTTCGGGCTCACCGGGGAGCTGTTTTTT
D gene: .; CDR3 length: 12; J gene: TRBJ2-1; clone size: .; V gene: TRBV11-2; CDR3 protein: CASSQTRFKQFF; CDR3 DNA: TGTGCCAGCAGCCAGACTAGGTTCAAGCAGTTCTTC
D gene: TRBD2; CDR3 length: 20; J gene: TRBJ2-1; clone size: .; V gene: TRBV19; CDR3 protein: CASSREQGSRLAGAGNEQFF; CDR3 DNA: TGTGCCAGTAGTAGGGAACAGGGTTCCCGACTAGCGGGAGCGGGCAATGAGCAGTTCTTC
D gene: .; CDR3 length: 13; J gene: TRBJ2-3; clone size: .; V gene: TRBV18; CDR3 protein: CASSPSRVDTQYF; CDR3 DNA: TGTGCCAGCTCACCCTCGAGGGTAGATACGCAGTATTTT
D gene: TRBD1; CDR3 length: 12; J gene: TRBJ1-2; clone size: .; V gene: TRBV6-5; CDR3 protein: CASRTDRGGYTF; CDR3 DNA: TGTGCCAGCAGGACGGACAGGGGCGGCTACACCTTC
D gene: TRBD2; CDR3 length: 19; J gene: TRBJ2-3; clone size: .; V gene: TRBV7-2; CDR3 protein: CASSLLRLAGGPLTDTQYF; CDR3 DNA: TGTGCCAGCAGCTTACTCCGGCTAGCGGGAGGCCCCTTGACAGATACGCAGTATTTT
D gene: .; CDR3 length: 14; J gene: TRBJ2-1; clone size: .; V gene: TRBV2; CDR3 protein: CASGLISSYNEQFF; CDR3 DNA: TGTGCCTCGGGGCTTATTTCCTCCTACAATGAGCAGTTCTTC
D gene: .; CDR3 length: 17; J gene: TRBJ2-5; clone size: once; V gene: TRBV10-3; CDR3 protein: CATCEHLGQSNQETQYF; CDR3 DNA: TGTGCCACTTGCGAGCACCTCGGACAGAGTAATCAGGAGACCCAGTACTTC
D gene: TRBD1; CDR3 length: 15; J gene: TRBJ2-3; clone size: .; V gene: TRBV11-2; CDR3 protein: CASSSRGPGTDTQYF; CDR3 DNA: TGTGCCAGCAGCTCCAGGGGGCCGGGCACAGATACGCAGTATTTT